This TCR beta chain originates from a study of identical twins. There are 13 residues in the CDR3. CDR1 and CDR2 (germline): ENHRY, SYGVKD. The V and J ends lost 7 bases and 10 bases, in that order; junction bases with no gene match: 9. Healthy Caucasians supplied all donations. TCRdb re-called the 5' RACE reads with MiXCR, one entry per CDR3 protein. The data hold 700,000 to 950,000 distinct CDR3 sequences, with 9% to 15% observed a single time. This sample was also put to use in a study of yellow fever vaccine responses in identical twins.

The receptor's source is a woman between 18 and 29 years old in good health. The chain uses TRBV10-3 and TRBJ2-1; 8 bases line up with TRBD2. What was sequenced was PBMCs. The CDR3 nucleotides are TGTGCCATCACACGGGAGGGCCTTGGGGAGCAGTTCTTC. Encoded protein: CAITREGLGEQFF.